The 25 T cell receptor beta chains below all came from one sample that was sequenced in a study of identical twins. TCRdb reprocessed the 5' RACE reads with MiXCR, giving one entry per CDR3 protein. The top ten hold 0.27% of the sample, which has around 1.7 million distinct CDR3 sequences, under 35% seen once. Source material: cord blood. The receptor set was obtained from a newborn girl in good health.

The V gene is TRBV5-1, the J gene TRBJ2-1; 13 bases match TRBD2. Germline assignment: CDR1 SGHRS and CDR2 YFSETQ. J gave up 5 bases and V 3 bases, and 2 bases lay outside the gene matches. The CDR3 sequence is 15 residues long. The CDR3 region is CASSWGLAGNNEQFF. CDR3 DNA: TGCGCCAGCAGCTGGGGACTAGCGGGGAACAATGAGCAGTTCTTC.

The CDR3 here is CSANPDSSFYEQYF. CDR3 DNA: TGCAGTGCAAATCCCGACTCCAGCTTCTACGAGCAGTACTTC. The V gene is TRBV20-1, the J gene TRBJ2-7; no clear D. Between the trimmed V and J ends, which lost 6 bases and 3 bases, there was a span of 18 bases. Germline values: CDR1 DFQATT, CDR2 SNEGSKA (reference sequence). This CDR3 is built from 14 residues.

This clonotype was counted between two and nine times. The rearrangement links TRBV10-3 to TRBJ2-2, with 13 bases that match TRBD2. The CDR3 covers 20 residues. Germline V gene lookup returns CDR1 ENHRY and CDR2 SYGVKD. With V trimmed by 6 bases and J by 2 bases, 15 bases remained unmatched. In DNA, the CDR3 is TGTGCCATCAGCGATACTCGGACTAGCGGGAGACCCAATAACACCGGGGAGCTGTTTTTT. This gives the protein CAISDTRTSGRPNNTGELFF.

This clonotype has only a few counts. The chain employs TRBV14 and TRBJ2-2; D unresolved. The V end was cut by 4 bases, the J end by 4 bases, with 7 bases between. Germline CDR1 reads SGHDN; CDR2 reads FVKESK. CDR3 length: 13 residues. CDR3 protein: CASSLISTGELFF. The CDR3 region has the DNA TGTGCCAGCAGCCTTATAAGCACCGGGGAGCTGTTTTTT.

This clonotype occurred many times. The junction differs from germline at one of its ends, possibly a read error. The J gene is TRBJ2-1, the V gene TRBV3-1; D gene ambiguous. The CDR3 totals 12 residues. CDR1 and CDR2 from the germline V gene are LGHDT and YNNKEL (reference sequence). In DNA form, the CDR3 reads TGTGCCAGCAGTCGCTCCGACAATGAGCAGTTCTTC. This encodes CASSRSDNEQFF.

This clonotype was detected only a few times. The J gene is TRBJ2-1, the V gene TRBV20-1; D perhaps matches TRBD1 (6 bases). Trimming cost V 5 bases and J 6 bases, with 11 bases left between them. Germline CDR1 reads DFQATT; CDR2 reads SNEGSKA (reference sequence). CDR3 length equals 12 residues. The DNA for the CDR3 is TGCAGTGCTCCGGGCAGGGGCAATGAGCAGTTCTTC. This codes for CSAPGRGNEQFF.

This clonotype was counted between two and nine times. The chain couples TRBV12-3 or TRBV12-4 to TRBJ2-3; 9 bases fit TRBD1. V was clipped by 5 bases and J by 4 bases; unmatched bases: 7. The length of the CDR3 is 15 residues. The CDR3 here is CASSPNRGRADTQYF. CDR3 nucleotide sequence: TGTGCCAGCAGTCCAAACAGGGGGCGCGCAGATACGCAGTATTTT.

The table lists this clonotype with a few counts. V is TRBV29-1 and J is TRBJ2-1; 8 bases agree with TRBD1. V was clipped by 4 bases and J by 2 bases; unmatched bases: 4. Germline loops: CDR1 SQVTM, CDR2 ANQGSEA. The CDR3 extends over 14 amino acids. The CDR3 nucleotides read TGCAGCGTTGCGGACAGGGTCACCTACAATGAGCAGTTCTTC. Translating it yields CSVADRVTYNEQFF.

This chain connects TRBV20-1 to TRBJ2-5; no clear D. Germline CDR1 is DFQATT and CDR2 is SNEGSKA (reference sequence). The CDR3 is 12 residues long. V dropped 2 bases and J dropped 11 bases, with 15 bases sitting between them. CDR3 protein: CSARLSPNEQYF. CDR3 DNA: TGCAGTGCTAGACTCTCTCCCAATGAGCAGTACTTC.

A few counts support this clonotype. The gene calls are TRBV20-1 and TRBJ2-3; TRBD2 is a possible D gene (5 bases). Trimming stripped 5 bases from V and 2 bases from J, with 14 bases between. The germline V gene has CDR1 DFQATT and CDR2 SNEGSKA (reference sequence). CDR3 length: 14 amino acids. The CDR3 sequence is CSAGESGYTDTQYF. DNA for the CDR3: TGCAGTGCTGGGGAGAGCGGATACACAGATACGCAGTATTTT.

V and J are TRBV12-3 or TRBV12-4 and TRBJ1-6; tentative D call: TRBD1 (5 bases). V shed 5 bases and J shed 9 bases, with 11 bases lying between them. The CDR3 runs 13 residues. The DNA of the CDR3 is TGTGCCAGCAGTCCGGGGGGGAGTTCACCCCTCCACTTT. Encoded protein: CASSPGGSSPLHF.

This clonotype was observed a few times. V and J are TRBV24-1 and TRBJ1-1, with TRBD1 matching 8 bases. Germline CDR1 KGHDR, CDR2 SFDVKD. With 7 bases clipped from V and 4 bases from J, the junction kept 1 base outside the gene matches. The CDR3 contains 12 residues. The DNA of the CDR3 is TGTGCCACCAGCGGACAGGGCACTGAAGCTTTCTTT. It is translated as CATSGQGTEAFF.

There are many counts of this clonotype. V and J are TRBV10-3 and TRBJ2-3, with D possibly being TRBD2 (6 bases). V was pared by 6 bases and J by 0 bases, with 13 bases between. Germline V gene sequence: CDR1 ENHRY, CDR2 SYGVKD. The CDR3 length is 15 residues. DNA of the CDR3: TGTGCCATCAGCCGCCGGGACTCTAGCACAGATACGCAGTATTTT. This gives the protein CAISRRDSSTDTQYF.

This chain links TRBV6-8 with TRBJ2-5, with D perhaps given as TRBD1 or TRBD2 (6 bases each). CDR3 size: 14 residues. Germline CDR1 is MNHGY and CDR2 is SAAAGT. V was shortened by 6 bases and J by 6 bases, with 17 bases between the two germline ends. CDR3 loop: CASRDGGQRQTQYF. The DNA of the CDR3 is TGTGCCAGCAGAGACGGGGGCCAGCGACAGACCCAGTACTTC.

This clonotype has just a few counts. V is TRBV5-1 and J is TRBJ2-7; TRBD1 agrees at 7 bases. J was trimmed by 3 bases and V by 4 bases; bases with no gene match: 13. Per the germline V gene, CDR1 is SGHRS and CDR2 is YFSETQ. The CDR3 runs to 16 residues. For the CDR3, the DNA is TGCGCCAGCAGCAGAAGGACAGGAACAACAGTCTACGAGCAGTACTTC. This codes for CASSRRTGTTVYEQYF.

Comment on this clonotype: A junction end diverges from the germline sequence, so it may reflect a read error. The chain is built from TRBV20-1 and TRBJ2-7; D ambiguous. CDR3 length: 13 amino acids. Per germline, CDR1 DFQATT and CDR2 SNEGSKA (reference sequence). The DNA of the CDR3 is TGCAGTGCTAGAGAGAGAATGTCCTACGAGCGGTACTTC. Translating it yields CSARERMSYERYF.

The V call is TRBV7-8, the J call TRBJ1-5; possibly TRBD1 for D (6 bases). V was clipped by 4 bases and J by 0 bases, with 16 bases between them. The length of the CDR3 is 17 residues. Germline V gene lookup returns CDR1 SGHVS and CDR2 FQNEAQ. The CDR3 nucleotides are TGTGCCAGCAGCTATACACAGGGAGATTATAGCAATCAGCCCCAGCATTTT. This sequence encodes CASSYTQGDYSNQPQHF.

This rearrangement joins TRBV7-9 to TRBJ2-1; D may correspond to TRBD1 or TRBD2 (5 bases each). The germline gives CDR1 SEHNR, CDR2 FQNEAQ (reference sequence). The CDR3 length is 12 residues. V lost 8 bases and J lost 3, with 8 bases in between. Here the CDR3 reads CASLGGYNEQFF. The DNA of the CDR3 is TGTGCCAGCCTTGGGGGCTACAATGAGCAGTTCTTC.

The genes are TRBV20-1 and TRBJ1-1; 9 nucleotides match TRBD1. J lost 11 bases, V lost 5 bases, and 6 bases had no gene match. Germline V lookup: CDR1 DFQATT, CDR2 SNEGSKA (reference sequence). The CDR3 length is 11 residues. The CDR3 sequence is CSAWDRAAAFF. In DNA, the CDR3 is TGCAGTGCTTGGGACAGGGCCGCCGCTTTCTTT.

This clonotype turned up a few times. The rearrangement uses TRBV7-8 and TRBJ2-7; 7 bases match TRBD2. Trimming removed 1 base from V and 3 bases from J; junction bases left unmatched: 3. Germline V gene lookup returns CDR1 SGHVS and CDR2 FQNEAQ. The CDR3 has 14 residues. The CDR3 reads CASSLGDYLYEQYF. The CDR3 coding sequence is TGTGCCAGCAGCTTAGGGGACTACCTCTACGAGCAGTACTTC. Looking up the rest from reference TRBV7-8 and TRBJ2-7 gives the full variable domain: GAGVSQSPRYKVAKRGQDVALRCDPISGHVSLFWYQQALGQGPEFLTYFQNEAQLDKSGLPSDRFFAERPEGSVSTLKIQRTQQEDSAVYLCASSLGDYLYEQYFGPGTRLTVT.

The J gene is TRBJ2-7, the V gene TRBV24-1; perhaps TRBD1 as D (5 bases). Germline V gives CDR1 KGHDR, CDR2 SFDVKD. The CDR3 loop spans 14 amino acids. V lost 1 base and J lost 4, with 10 bases in between. CDR3 amino acids: CATSDFDRSYEQYF. DNA of the CDR3: TGTGCCACCAGTGATTTTGACAGATCTTACGAGCAGTACTTC.

This clonotype was found a few times. The chain recombines TRBV7-9 with TRBJ2-4; D remains ambiguous. Germline-derived CDR1 and CDR2 are SEHNR and FQNEAQ (reference sequence). The V gene lost 0 bases and the J gene lost 5 bases, with 2 bases spanning the gap. The CDR3 consists of 12 residues. The CDR3 loop is CASSLAQNIQYF. CDR3 nucleotide sequence: TGTGCCAGCAGCTTAGCTCAAAACATTCAGTACTTC.

In this sample, this clonotype turned up a few times. V gene TRBV20-1 combines with J gene TRBJ2-7; 12 bases are shared with TRBD2. The V and J ends lost 1 base and 5 bases, in that order; junction bases with no gene match: 9. The CDR3 runs to 16 residues. Germline V gene lookup returns CDR1 DFQATT and CDR2 SNEGSKA (reference sequence). The CDR3 protein is CSARALGLAGQDEQYF. CDR3 coding DNA: TGCAGTGCTAGAGCTCTCGGACTAGCGGGACAGGACGAGCAGTACTTC.

CDR3 sequence reads: CSARVWRGTYGYTF. CDR3 DNA: TGCAGTGCTAGAGTCTGGCGGGGGACTTATGGCTACACCTTC. This chain joins TRBV20-1 and TRBJ1-2, with D perhaps TRBD1 (5 bases). Germline values: CDR1 DFQATT, CDR2 SNEGSKA (reference sequence). CDR3 length equals 14 residues. V was clipped by 1 base and J by 5 bases, with 14 bases between them.

There are a few counts of this clonotype. The chain carries TRBV5-1 and TRBJ1-6, with D perhaps TRBD1 (5 bases). The CDR3 length is 14 residues. CDR1 is SGHRS and CDR2 is YFSETQ in the germline V gene. The V and J ends lost 0 bases and 7 bases respectively, with 8 bases between them. CDR3 region: CASSLEPGNSPLHF. The CDR3 DNA follows: TGCGCCAGCAGCTTGGAGCCAGGGAATTCACCCCTCCACTTT.